The 20 T cell receptor beta chains below all came from one sample that was sequenced in a study of blood T cell repertoires in COVID-19. Generated by immunoSEQ multiplex PCR, the TCRdb table keeps only in-frame clones and is missing some. The data hold some 390,000 clones, with about 89% observed a single time. Sequenced: peripheral blood. The receptors here all came from a woman in her thirties or forties with COVID-19, enrolled during active disease.

The chain uses TRBV11-1 and TRBJ1-1; no clear D. Per germline, CDR1 SGHAT and CDR2 FQDESV (reference sequence). The CDR3 covers 13 residues. V lost 4 bases and J lost 7, with 13 bases in between. The CDR3 sequence: CASSSYLEYEAFF. The DNA of the CDR3 is TGTGCCAGCAGCTCCTACCTAGAATATGAAGCTTTCTTT.

This clone has only a few counts. The rearrangement links TRBV12-3 or TRBV12-4 to TRBJ1-2, with D perhaps TRBD1 (6 bases). The CDR3 spans 13 residues. Trimming removed 5 bases from V and 5 bases from J, with 12 bases in between. Here the CDR3 DNA reads TGTGCCAGCAGTCGCGCCGGACAGTATGGCTACACCTTC. Encoded protein: CASSRAGQYGYTF.

This chain joins TRBV27 and TRBJ1-1; perhaps TRBD1 as D (6 bases). The ends were cut back, 8 bases at V and 1 base at J, with 11 bases in the middle. CDR1 is MNHEY and CDR2 is SMNVEV in the germline V gene (reference sequence). This CDR3 is built from 13 residues. The CDR3 protein is CASSSQGNTEAFF. The CDR3 DNA is TGTGCCAGCTCGTCACAGGGGAACACTGAAGCTTTCTTT.

About this clone itself: At the DNA level, this CDR3 is encoded by other sequences in the same sample as well. This rearrangement joins TRBV29-1 to TRBJ2-7, with a tentative D call TRBD1 (5 bases). Germline loops: CDR1 SQVTM, CDR2 ANQGSEA. V was trimmed by 6 bases and J by 4 bases, leaving 10 bases between them. The CDR3 contains 11 residues. The CDR3, as DNA: TGCAGCGTAGTCCAGGGTTACGAGCAGTACTTC. This encodes CSVVQGYEQYF.

The chain uses TRBV6-2 or TRBV6-3 and TRBJ1-5; perhaps TRBD1 as D (5 bases). The CDR3 covers 15 residues. V shed 3 bases and J shed 7 bases, with 16 bases lying between them. The V gene's germline CDR1 is MNHEY and CDR2 SVGEGT. The CDR3 sequence is CASSYTGGQRQPQHF. CDR3 DNA sequence: TGTGCCAGCAGTTATACCGGGGGTCAAAGACAGCCCCAGCATTTT.

The chain employs TRBV18 and TRBJ1-6; no definite D call. Germline values: CDR1 KGHSH, CDR2 LQKENI. Trimming stripped 1 base from V and 6 bases from J, with 16 bases between. The CDR3 is made up of 17 amino acids. CDR3 region: CASSPQPWAGTNSPLHF. CDR3 sequence (DNA): TGTGCCAGCTCACCACAACCCTGGGCAGGTACTAATTCACCCCTCCACTTT.

In the case of this clone: The sample contains more than one DNA sequence encoding this CDR3. This chain joins TRBV6-5 and TRBJ2-1; maybe TRBD2 (5 bases). CDR1 is MNHEY, CDR2 SVGAGI, per germline. The germline V and J ends were trimmed by 2 bases and 0 bases, with 5 bases remaining between them. This CDR3 region has 14 residues. CDR3 protein: CASSYGSSYNEQFF. The CDR3 DNA reads as TGTGCCAGCAGTTACGGGAGCTCCTACAATGAGCAGTTCTTC.

The chain recombines TRBV9 with TRBJ1-2, with TRBD1 matching over 8 bases. Germline CDR1 is SGDLS and CDR2 is YYNGEE. CDR3 length: 14 amino acids. V trimming: 4 bases; J trimming: 2 bases; junction bases outside the gene matches: 4. The CDR3 DNA reads as TGTGCCAGCAGCCCATCAGGGGGCAACTATGGCTACACCTTC. Its protein product is CASSPSGGNYGYTF.

This clone was seen only a few times. The DNA of the CDR3 is TGTGCCAGCAGTGAATATGATGCAGGGTCGGGCACTGAAGCTTTCTTT. This sequence encodes CASSEYDAGSGTEAFF. This chain connects TRBV25-1 to TRBJ1-1; TRBD1 might be the D (5 bases). Trimming stripped 0 bases from V and 4 bases from J, with 15 bases between. The CDR3 is made up of 16 amino acids. Germline V gene lookup returns CDR1 MGHDK and CDR2 SYGVNS.

The chain uses TRBV19 and TRBJ1-5, with unresolved D. Trimming took off 3 bases at V and 7 bases at J, with 16 bases between the two ends. The CDR3 extends over 15 amino acids. CDR1 and CDR2 (germline): LNHDA, SQIVND (reference sequence). CDR3 protein: CASSIDMAPRQPQHF. DNA of the CDR3: TGTGCCAGTAGTATTGATATGGCACCGCGGCAGCCCCAGCATTTT.

The V and J genes are TRBV4-3 and TRBJ2-1; 8 nucleotides match TRBD2. Germline CDR1 reads LGHNA; CDR2 reads YSLEER. V shed 4 bases, J shed 3 bases, and the junction held 20 bases outside the gene matches. The CDR3 sequence is 20 residues long. In DNA, the CDR3 is TGCGCCAGCAGCCGGGGCGGACTAGCAAGCCCCGGGAGCTTCTACAATGAGCAGTTCTTC. Amino acids: CASSRGGLASPGSFYNEQFF.

CDR3 coding DNA: TGTGCCAGCAGGGCGAGTGGCAGGGGACCTACCTTGAACACTGAAGCTTTCTTT. This translates into CASRASGRGPTLNTEAFF. The J gene is TRBJ1-1, the V gene TRBV2; possible D gene TRBD1, 6 bases. The CDR3 covers 18 residues. V gave up 6 bases and J gave up 0 bases, with 23 bases separating them. In germline, CDR1 is SNHLY, CDR2 FYNNEI.

This clone has just one count. This sequence joins TRBV30 and TRBJ1-1; 7 bases are shared with TRBD1. Germline V gene data show CDR1 as GTSNPN and CDR2 as SVGIG (reference sequence). The length of the CDR3 is 16 residues. Germline trimming cut 2 bases from V and 5 bases from J; bases unmatched to any gene: 14. The CDR3 here is CAWSIRRGRGETEAFF. CDR3 DNA: TGTGCCTGGAGTATCAGAAGGGGGCGAGGGGAGACTGAAGCTTTCTTT.

V and J are TRBV7-9 and TRBJ2-7, with 9 nucleotides matching TRBD1. V was clipped by 3 bases and J by 2 bases; unmatched bases: 5. CDR1 and CDR2 (germline): SEHNR, FQNEAQ (reference sequence). The CDR3 sequence is 15 residues long. In DNA form, the CDR3 reads TGTGCCAGCAGCTTGCACAGGGGGCGCCCCTACGAGCAGTACTTC. It translates to CASSLHRGRPYEQYF. The whole variable domain, filled in from reference TRBV7-9 and TRBJ2-7, reads DTGVSQNPRHKITKRGQNVTFRCDPISEHNRLYWYRQTLGQGPEFLTYFQNEAQLEKSRLLSDRFSAERPKGSFSTLEIQRTEQGDSAMYLCASSLHRGRPYEQYFGPGTRLTVT.

The chain combines TRBV29-1 with TRBJ2-5; D gene uncertain. The ends were cut back, 3 bases at V and 4 bases at J, with 9 bases in the middle. CDR3 length: 12 residues. The V gene's germline CDR1 is SQVTM and CDR2 ANQGSEA. The CDR3 loop reads CSVDDTTETQYF. The CDR3, as DNA: TGCAGCGTTGATGACACCACAGAGACCCAGTACTTC.

The rearrangement uses TRBV28 and TRBJ2-3, with TRBD2 matching 7 bases. Per the germline V gene, CDR1 is MDHEN and CDR2 is SYDVKM. The CDR3 runs 14 residues. Trimming took 10 bases from V and 2 from J; bases not matched to a gene: 9. CDR3 amino acids: CANPGGFLTDTQYF. CDR3 nucleotides: TGTGCCAACCCGGGGGGATTTCTCACAGATACGCAGTATTTT. The variable domain in full, completed from reference TRBV28 and TRBJ2-3, reads DVKVTQSSRYLVKRTGEKVFLECVQDMDHENMFWYRQDPGLGLRLIYFSYDVKMKEKGDIPEGYSVSREKKERFSLILESASTNQTSMYLCANPGGFLTDTQYFGPGTRLTVL.

The J gene is TRBJ1-2, the V gene TRBV19, with a tentative D call TRBD1 (6 bases). The germline CDR1 and CDR2 sequences are LNHDA and SQIVND (reference sequence). The CDR3 is 14 amino acids. Deletions cut 6 bases from V and 4 bases from J, with 15 bases between. Here the CDR3 reads CASRAATGIYGYTF. The CDR3 bases are TGTGCCAGTAGGGCTGCTACAGGGATCTATGGCTACACCTTC.

The chain carries TRBV25-1 and TRBJ2-3, with TRBD2 matching 10 bases. V was pared by 6 bases and J by 5 bases, with 17 bases of the junction left unmatched. The V gene's germline CDR1 is MGHDK and CDR2 SYGVNS. The CDR3 totals 18 residues. CDR3 nucleotides: TGTGCCAGCAGCCTAACATTCGGAAGCGGGAGGGCCGGAGATACGCAGTATTTT. It encodes CASSLTFGSGRAGDTQYF.

The J gene is TRBJ1-1, the V gene TRBV5-1; unclear D gene. This CDR3 has 13 amino acids. The germline V gene has CDR1 SGHRS and CDR2 YFSETQ. Trimming pared 7 bases from V and 4 bases from J, leaving 14 bases between. The CDR3 region is CASAYTGGTEAFF. In DNA, the CDR3 is TGCGCCAGCGCCTATACCGGAGGCACTGAAGCTTTCTTT.

J is TRBJ1-4 and V is TRBV5-4, with TRBD1 identical over 8 bases. V was clipped by 4 bases and J by 2 bases; unmatched bases: 4. Germline V lookup: CDR1 SGHNT, CDR2 YYREEE (reference sequence). The CDR3 length is 15 residues. The CDR3 spells CASSPGDRTNEKLFF. The CDR3 DNA follows: TGTGCCAGCAGCCCGGGGGACAGGACTAATGAAAAACTGTTTTTT.